The rows below give T cell receptor beta chains drawn from one sample of a study of early T cells in non-severe SARS-CoV-2 infection. One entry per CDR3 protein, called by TCRdb with MiXCR from the 5' RACE reads. This sample carries some 30,000 distinct CDR3 sequences, approximately 5% of them seen once, and the ten largest clones take under 15%. Specimen: whole blood. The receptors derive from an adult who was a healthcare worker with PCR-confirmed SARS-CoV-2 infection or an uninfected control (not recorded which). Each CDR3 is given with its conserved first and last residue. Fields, in order: V gene, J gene, clone size, D gene, CDR3 DNA, CDR3 protein. D genes are given only for firm matches. Only part of the rows carry a size: once, few, many, or a class if the clone is expanded.

v_gene: TRBV11-2; j_gene: TRBJ2-7; abundance: -; d_gene: -; CDR3nt: TGTGCCAGCAGCTCCCCTCAGTGGGCCTACGAGCAGTACTTC; CDR3aa: CASSSPQWAYEQYF
v_gene: TRBV6-2/TRBV6-3; j_gene: TRBJ1-1; abundance: many; d_gene: TRBD1; CDR3nt: TGTGCCAGCAGCGGGACAGGGGTACAGAACACTGAAGCTTTCTTT; CDR3aa: CASSGTGVQNTEAFF
v_gene: TRBV12-3/TRBV12-4; j_gene: TRBJ1-1; abundance: -; d_gene: -; CDR3nt: TGTGCCAGCAGTTTAAAGCAGGGGAACACTGAAGCTTTCTTT; CDR3aa: CASSLKQGNTEAFF
v_gene: TRBV6-1; j_gene: TRBJ1-1; abundance: few; d_gene: -; CDR3nt: TGTGCCAGCATGGACCCGGGGTTAGGCACTGAAGCTTTCTTT; CDR3aa: CASMDPGLGTEAFF
v_gene: TRBV28; j_gene: TRBJ2-1; abundance: many; d_gene: TRBD2; CDR3nt: TGTGCCAGCAGCATTAGCGGGGGGCGACGTAATGAGCAGTTCTTC; CDR3aa: CASSISGGRRNEQFF
v_gene: TRBV19; j_gene: TRBJ2-2; abundance: many; d_gene: -; CDR3nt: TGTGCCAGTAGTTCGTACACCGGGGAGCTGTTTTTT; CDR3aa: CASSSYTGELFF
v_gene: TRBV20-1; j_gene: TRBJ2-7; abundance: many; d_gene: -; CDR3nt: TGCAGTGCTAGCCCCCGGGACCGCTCCTACGAGCAGTACTTC; CDR3aa: CSASPRDRSYEQYF
v_gene: TRBV10-3; j_gene: TRBJ2-3; abundance: many; d_gene: -; CDR3nt: TGTGCCATCGGAGGATCTAGCACAGATACGCAGTATTTT; CDR3aa: CAIGGSSTDTQYF
v_gene: TRBV6-6; j_gene: TRBJ2-5; abundance: many; d_gene: TRBD2; CDR3nt: TGTGCCAGCAGTTACGCCGCGCGGGACTACAACTACTTC; CDR3aa: CASSYAARDYNYF
v_gene: TRBV5-5; j_gene: TRBJ2-1; abundance: few; d_gene: -; CDR3nt: TGTGCCAGCAGCAACGGGCCGTCACGGGGGAGCGATGAGCAGTTCTTC; CDR3aa: CASSNGPSRGSDEQFF
v_gene: TRBV28; j_gene: TRBJ1-4; abundance: -; d_gene: TRBD1; CDR3nt: TGTGCCAGCAGATTAACAGGGGAGATTGCTGAAAAACTGTTTTTT; CDR3aa: CASRLTGEIAEKLFF
v_gene: TRBV5-3; j_gene: TRBJ1-5; abundance: many; d_gene: -; CDR3nt: TGTGCCAGAAGCTTTGGACAGCCGAGCGGCAATCAGCCCCAGCATTTT; CDR3aa: CARSFGQPSGNQPQHF
v_gene: TRBV6-5; j_gene: TRBJ2-2; abundance: -; d_gene: -; CDR3nt: TGTGCCAGCAGCCCCGGGACCCCAGCGGACACCGGGGAGCTGTTTTTT; CDR3aa: CASSPGTPADTGELFF
v_gene: TRBV6-6; j_gene: TRBJ1-6; abundance: many; d_gene: -; CDR3nt: TGTGCCAGCAGTGCAGCCGGCAGCCCCTATAATTCACCCCTCCACTTT; CDR3aa: CASSAAGSPYNSPLHF
v_gene: TRBV6-5; j_gene: TRBJ2-7; abundance: many; d_gene: TRBD1; CDR3nt: TGTGCCAGCAGTTCCCGGGTAGGGGGCAGCGACGAGCAGTACTTC; CDR3aa: CASSSRVGGSDEQYF
v_gene: TRBV6-2/TRBV6-3; j_gene: TRBJ1-1; abundance: many; d_gene: -; CDR3nt: TGTGCCAGCAGTACCCCACGCACTGAAGCTTTCTTT; CDR3aa: CASSTPRTEAFF
v_gene: TRBV19; j_gene: TRBJ2-5; abundance: -; d_gene: TRBD2; CDR3nt: TGTGCCAGTAGTTTATGGACTAGCGGGTTACAAGAGACCCAGTACTTC; CDR3aa: CASSLWTSGLQETQYF
v_gene: TRBV20-1; j_gene: TRBJ2-5; abundance: many; d_gene: -; CDR3nt: TGCAGTGCTAGAGATCGGGTACAAGAGACCCAGTACTTC; CDR3aa: CSARDRVQETQYF
v_gene: TRBV6-1; j_gene: TRBJ2-3; abundance: many; d_gene: TRBD1; CDR3nt: TGTGCCAGCCGGGACAGGGGAACAGATACGCAGTATTTT; CDR3aa: CASRDRGTDTQYF
v_gene: TRBV4-3; j_gene: TRBJ1-1; abundance: many; d_gene: -; CDR3nt: TGCGCCAGCAGCCAAGATTGGGATAGGATGAACACTGAAGCTTTCTTT; CDR3aa: CASSQDWDRMNTEAFF
v_gene: TRBV20-1; j_gene: TRBJ2-7; abundance: few; d_gene: TRBD1; CDR3nt: TGCAGTGCTCGGGACAGGGGGCTGTCCTACGAGCAGTACTTC; CDR3aa: CSARDRGLSYEQYF
v_gene: TRBV5-5; j_gene: TRBJ2-2; abundance: many; d_gene: -; CDR3nt: TGTGCCAGCAGCTTGTTCCGACAGGCGAACACCGGGGAGCTGTTTTTT; CDR3aa: CASSLFRQANTGELFF
v_gene: TRBV5-1; j_gene: TRBJ1-4; abundance: many; d_gene: -; CDR3nt: TGCGCCAGCAGCTTGAGGTCGGGGGCTAATGAAAAACTGTTTTTT; CDR3aa: CASSLRSGANEKLFF
v_gene: TRBV10-3; j_gene: TRBJ2-5; abundance: many; d_gene: TRBD2; CDR3nt: TGTGCCATCAGGAGGACAGCGGGAGAAGAGACCCAGTACTTC; CDR3aa: CAIRRTAGEETQYF
v_gene: TRBV6-2/TRBV6-3; j_gene: TRBJ2-2; abundance: -; d_gene: TRBD2; CDR3nt: TGTGCCAGCAGACGACCCGGGACTACGAACACCGGGGAGCTGTTTTTT; CDR3aa: CASRRPGTTNTGELFF
v_gene: TRBV6-5; j_gene: TRBJ1-1; abundance: many; d_gene: -; CDR3nt: TGTGCCACCCAGGGACGGCAGAACACTGAAGCTTTCTTT; CDR3aa: CATQGRQNTEAFF
v_gene: TRBV10-3; j_gene: TRBJ2-3; abundance: -; d_gene: TRBD2; CDR3nt: TGTGCCATCACCGAGGGTCTAGCGGGGAGCACAGATACGCAGTATTTT; CDR3aa: CAITEGLAGSTDTQYF
v_gene: TRBV4-1; j_gene: TRBJ1-6; abundance: -; d_gene: TRBD1; CDR3nt: TGCGCCAGCAGCCAAACCGGGACAGGGGTTTCACCCCTCCACTTT; CDR3aa: CASSQTGTGVSPLHF
v_gene: TRBV3-1; j_gene: TRBJ2-5; abundance: few; d_gene: -; CDR3nt: TGTGCCAGCAGCGCAGCCCGCCAAGAGACCCAGTACTTC; CDR3aa: CASSAARQETQYF
v_gene: TRBV24-1; j_gene: TRBJ2-3; abundance: many; d_gene: -; CDR3nt: TGTGCCACCAGTGATTTCGGAGGGTTAGGCACAGATACGCAGTATTTT; CDR3aa: CATSDFGGLGTDTQYF
v_gene: TRBV9; j_gene: TRBJ2-3; abundance: many; d_gene: TRBD1; CDR3nt: TGTGCCAGCAGCCCTTCCGGGACAGGGATTCGCACAGATACGCAGTATTTT; CDR3aa: CASSPSGTGIRTDTQYF
v_gene: TRBV4-3; j_gene: TRBJ2-7; abundance: few; d_gene: TRBD1; CDR3nt: TGCGCCAGCAGCCCAGGACAGGGGTCCTACGAGCAGTACTTC; CDR3aa: CASSPGQGSYEQYF
v_gene: TRBV20-1; j_gene: TRBJ2-7; abundance: few; d_gene: -; CDR3nt: TGCAGTGCCCGATTAGGTCTGTACGAGCAGTACTTC; CDR3aa: CSARLGLYEQYF
v_gene: TRBV21-1; j_gene: TRBJ1-1; abundance: many; d_gene: -; CDR3nt: TGTGCCAGCACCAAAAAGGTGGAAGGGCAGAATGAAGCTTTCTTT; CDR3aa: CASTKKVEGQNEAFF
v_gene: TRBV7-9; j_gene: TRBJ2-7; abundance: many; d_gene: -; CDR3nt: TGTGCCAGCAGCTGGGAGGACGTTACCCCAGCCTACGAGCAGTACTTC; CDR3aa: CASSWEDVTPAYEQYF
v_gene: TRBV6-2/TRBV6-3; j_gene: TRBJ2-6; abundance: -; d_gene: -; CDR3nt: TGTGCCAGCACCCGTGGGGCCAACGTCCTGACTTTC; CDR3aa: CASTRGANVLTF